These T cell receptor beta chains were read from a single sample in a study of cytomegalovirus exposure and HLA in healthy donors. The data were produced by immunoSEQ multiplex PCR, yet TCRdb's version contains in-frame clones alone and is incomplete. The data show 95,000 to 110,000 clones, with over 60% seen just once and under 5% held by the top ten. Specimen: PBMCs. These receptor sequences come from a male donor in good health and CMV-seronegative. The CDR3 runs from the conserved cysteine through the conserved F or W.

length	V	CDR3
19	TRBV7-8	CASTTSRTSGRAGDNEQFF
16	TRBV25-1	CASRDRGFFSSYEQYF
14	TRBV5-4	CASSLPEASGSQYF
17	TRBV13	CASSLVTGSYGANVLTF
15	TRBV28	CASSLGSRAQETQYF
14	TRBV25-1	CASSEEGQLYGYTF
14	TRBV14	CASSQGQGIYEQYF
11	TRBV5-1	CASAREYEQYF
16	TRBV27	CASSPGTRPSTDTQYF
16	TRBV7-9	CASSLGLAASTDTQYF
19	TRBV11-2	CASSSRTSGREGPSYEQYF
15	TRBV9	CASSVDFRDMNEQFF
14	TRBV18	CASSPQGQNQPQHF
15	TRBV6-1	CASSEARQGTNTIYF
14	TRBV5-1	CASSPTEPSYEQYF
14	TRBV6-1	CASAGTGDWETQYF
15	TRBV6-5	CASSYSQNSNQPQHF
16	TRBV25-1	CASSGAGGPSTDTQYF
13	TRBV5-1	CASRGTDQETQYF
13	TRBV6-1	CATHRDWPHEQYF
14	TRBV19	CASSTQVSNEKLFF